These 28 T cell receptor beta chains were sequenced from one sample in a study of blood T cell repertoires in COVID-19. Sequencing used immunoSEQ multiplex PCR; TCRdb keeps in-frame clones, though not all of them. Of 150,000 to 200,000 clones listed, about 93% are singletons. What was sequenced was peripheral blood. Every receptor here comes from a man aged 50-59 years with acute or convalescent COVID-19.

V and J are TRBV15 and TRBJ1-1; a possible D gene is TRBD1 (6 bases). The germline V gene has CDR1 LNHNV and CDR2 YYDKDF (reference sequence). The CDR3 is 15 amino acids. The V end lost 4 bases, the J end lost 2 bases, and 14 bases lay between the germline ends. CDR3 protein: CATSTVRTDNTEAFF. In DNA, the CDR3 is TGTGCCACCAGCACCGTTAGGACAGACAACACTGAAGCTTTCTTT.

The chain links TRBV5-1 to TRBJ2-2; tentatively, D is TRBD1 (7 bases). Trimming pared 5 bases from V and 6 bases from J, leaving 17 bases between. CDR1 SGHRS and CDR2 YFSETQ come from the germline V gene. CDR3 length equals 15 residues. The CDR3 DNA reads as TGCGCCAGCAGGGTGGAGGGGGCAGTGTCCGGGGAGCTGTTTTTT. It codes for CASRVEGAVSGELFF.

The chain links TRBV19 to TRBJ2-6, with D perhaps TRBD2 (6 bases). This CDR3 contains 16 residues. Germline CDR1 LNHDA, CDR2 SQIVND (reference sequence). The V end lost 3 bases, the J end lost 2 bases, and 11 bases lay between the germline ends. This CDR3 reads CASSIGGRAGANVLTF. For the CDR3, the DNA is TGTGCCAGTAGTATCGGGGGAAGAGCTGGGGCCAACGTCCTGACTTTC.

The chain is built from TRBV11-3 and TRBJ2-2; D is undetermined. Trimming left V 5 bases short and J 1 base short, with 5 bases between. The CDR3 covers 13 residues. The germline gives CDR1 SGHNT, CDR2 YENEEA. The CDR3, as DNA: TGTGCCAGCAGCCCCTGGAACACCGGGGAGCTGTTTTTT. Translation gives CASSPWNTGELFF.

In this sample, this clone turned up once. CDR3 nucleotides: TGTGCCAGCAGCTTACAGGGCTCTGGAAACACCATATATTTT. This codes for CASSLQGSGNTIYF. This sequence joins TRBV5-6 and TRBJ1-3; maybe TRBD1 (6 bases). Germline V CDR1 and CDR2: SGHDT, YYEEEE. Deletions cut 2 bases from V and 0 bases from J, with 6 bases between. The CDR3 loop spans 14 amino acids.

The table lists this clone with a count of one. The J gene is TRBJ2-4, the V gene TRBV6-5, with 8 nucleotides matching TRBD1. There are 12 residues in the CDR3. CDR1 MNHEY and CDR2 SVGAGI come from the germline V gene. J was trimmed by 8 bases and V by 11 bases; bases with no gene match: 8. The CDR3 DNA reads TGTGCCGGAGGACAGGGCAGAGACATTCAGTACTTC. Amino acids: CAGGQGRDIQYF.

J is TRBJ2-3 and V is TRBV2; possibly TRBD2 for D (6 bases). The CDR3 runs to 13 residues. The V end lost 4 bases, the J end lost 3 bases, and 8 bases lay between the germline ends. CDR1 and CDR2 from the germline V gene are SNHLY and FYNNEI. The CDR3 reads CASSAEGTDTQYF. As DNA, the CDR3 is TGTGCCAGCAGTGCGGAGGGTACAGATACGCAGTATTTT.

The rearrangement joins TRBV27 to TRBJ1-4, with D possibly matching TRBD1 (5 bases). V lost 3 bases and J lost 6, with 11 bases in between. The germline V gene has CDR1 MNHEY and CDR2 SMNVEV (reference sequence). The CDR3 contains 14 residues. CDR3 DNA: TGTGCCAGCAGTTTGATCTGGGGCCATGAAAAACTGTTTTTT. It translates to CASSLIWGHEKLFF.

This chain links TRBV5-8 with TRBJ2-3, with TRBD1 identical over 11 bases. Germline assignment: CDR1 SGHTS and CDR2 YDEGEE. The V segment lost 4 bases and the J segment 1 base; nucleotides outside the gene matches: 2. This CDR3 region has 15 residues. CDR3 sequence (DNA): TGTGCCAGCAGCATGGACAGGGGGCGCACAGATACGCAGTATTTT. Translating gives CASSMDRGRTDTQYF. Combining the CDR3 with reference TRBV5-8 and TRBJ2-3 gives the whole variable domain EAGVTQSPTHLIKTRGQQATLRCSPISGHTSVYWYQQALGLGLQFLLWYDEGEERNRGNFPPRFSGRQFPNYSSELNVNALELEDSALYLCASSMDRGRTDTQYFGPGTRLTVL.

The chain links TRBV5-1 to TRBJ1-2, with a tentative D call TRBD1 (6 bases). The germline gives CDR1 SGHRS, CDR2 YFSETQ. The CDR3 loop spans 16 amino acids. The ends were cut back, 4 bases at V and 5 bases at J, with 21 bases in the middle. CDR3 nucleotide sequence: TGCGCCAGCAGCACTCCCGACGGTGGGGGGGCTTATGGCTACACCTTC. As protein: CASSTPDGGGAYGYTF.

The genes are TRBV7-9 and TRBJ1-2; D possibly corresponds to TRBD1 (5 bases). Germline values: CDR1 SEHNR, CDR2 FQNEAQ (reference sequence). The CDR3 length is 15 residues. Trimming stripped 2 bases from V and 8 bases from J, with 18 bases between. The CDR3 nucleotides are TGTGCCAGCAGCTTACCCGGGACTACGGCAGAGGGCTACACCTTC. Translating it yields CASSLPGTTAEGYTF.

CDR3 loop: CAWSGFRPGAGANVLTF. Written as DNA, the CDR3 is TGTGCCTGGAGTGGTTTCCGCCCAGGGGCTGGGGCCAACGTCCTGACTTTC. The chain recombines TRBV30 with TRBJ2-6, with a possible D match to TRBD1 (6 bases). Germline assignment: CDR1 GTSNPN and CDR2 SVGIG (reference sequence). The germline V and J ends were trimmed by 1 base and 2 bases, with 15 bases remaining between them. This CDR3 region has 17 residues.

This clone was detected only once. This chain links TRBV10-1 with TRBJ2-7, with D possibly being TRBD1 (6 bases). Looked up from germline, CDR1 is WNHNN and CDR2 is SYGVQD (reference sequence). The CDR3 is made up of 13 amino acids. V lost 3 bases and J 7 bases, leaving 13 bases between the germline ends. The CDR3 spells CASSEGGSGEQYF. The DNA for the CDR3 is TGCGCCAGCAGTGAAGGGGGATCCGGGGAGCAGTACTTC.

CDR3 residues: CASRLTGANEKLFF. CDR3 in DNA: TGTGCCAGCAGGCTGACAGGGGCTAATGAAAAACTGTTTTTT. The genes are TRBV28 and TRBJ1-4, with TRBD1 matching over 8 bases. V shed 6 bases and J 3 bases; nucleotides not matched to a gene: 3. Germline-derived CDR1 and CDR2 are MDHEN and SYDVKM. The CDR3 sequence is 14 residues long.

This rearrangement joins TRBV5-1 to TRBJ2-5; TRBD2 matches at 9 bases. This CDR3 contains 17 residues. The V gene's germline CDR1 is SGHRS and CDR2 YFSETQ. With V trimmed by 2 bases and J by 5 bases, 13 bases remained unmatched. The DNA of the CDR3 is TGCGCCAGCAGCTTAGGCGGGGGGGCCATAGATCGGGAGACCCAGTACTTC. Its translation is CASSLGGGAIDRETQYF. Filled out from reference TRBV5-1 and TRBJ2-5, the complete variable domain reads KAGVTQTPRYLIKTRGQQVTLSCSPISGHRSVSWYQQTPGQGLQFLFEYFSETQRNKGNFPGRFSGRQFSNSRSEMNVSTLELGDSALYLCASSLGGGAIDRETQYFGPGTRLLVL.

CDR3 residues: CASSQNPRGGDEKLFF. In DNA form, the CDR3 reads TGCGCCAGCAGCCAAAATCCTCGCGGGGGGGATGAAAAACTGTTTTTT. This rearrangement joins TRBV4-1 to TRBJ1-4; D is possibly TRBD1 (5 bases). The germline CDR1 and CDR2 sequences are MGHRA and YSYEKL. V lost 2 bases and J lost 6, with 16 bases in between. The CDR3 spans 16 residues.

This clone was counted once. This chain uses TRBV27 with TRBJ1-1; 11 nucleotides match TRBD1. CDR3 length: 17 amino acids. V gave up 1 base and J gave up 1 base; unmatched junction bases: 5. CDR1 and CDR2 from the germline V gene are MNHEY and SMNVEV (reference sequence). CDR3 nucleotides: TGTGCCAGCAGTTTATTTGGACAGGGGGCTCAGAACACTGAAGCTTTCTTT. The encoded protein is CASSLFGQGAQNTEAFF.

This clone was found once. This chain joins TRBV29-1 and TRBJ1-2; D is unclear. The CDR3 extends over 11 amino acids. Germline V lookup: CDR1 SQVTM, CDR2 ANQGSEA. The germline V and J ends were trimmed by 4 bases and 0 bases, with 3 bases remaining between them. CDR3 sequence: CSVAANYGYTF. CDR3 sequence (DNA): TGCAGCGTTGCCGCTAACTATGGCTACACCTTC.

The chain has TRBV6-1 and TRBJ1-5, with D unclear. Trimming shortened V by 2 bases and J by 0 bases, and 8 bases separated the two germline ends. The germline V gene encodes CDR1 MNHNS and CDR2 SASEGT. This CDR3 contains 15 residues. The CDR3 DNA is TGTGCCAGCAGTGAACCCACTTATAGCAATCAGCCCCAGCATTTT. Encoded protein: CASSEPTYSNQPQHF.

CDR3 bases: TGCGCCAGCAGCCCGTTACTAGCGGGGGTTACAGATACGCAGTATTTT. Its translation is CASSPLLAGVTDTQYF. This rearrangement joins TRBV5-1 to TRBJ2-3; 11 positions agree with TRBD2. Germline V CDR1 and CDR2: SGHRS, YFSETQ. The CDR3 contains 16 residues. V was clipped by 4 bases and J by 3 bases; unmatched bases: 7.

V is TRBV7-9 and J is TRBJ2-1; 11 bases are shared with TRBD2. CDR3 length: 12 residues. V dropped 6 bases and J dropped 15; count of bases not matched to a gene: 7. Germline V gives CDR1 SEHNR, CDR2 FQNEAQ (reference sequence). CDR3 sequence reads: CASRVAGGLMFF. In DNA form, the CDR3 reads TGTGCCAGCAGGGTAGCGGGGGGGCTTATGTTCTTC.

This clone was seen only a few times. This sequence joins TRBV29-1 and TRBJ1-1; D is unclear. Germline lookup yields CDR1 SQVTM and CDR2 ANQGSEA. This CDR3 comprises 12 residues. Trimming took off 7 bases at V and 1 base at J, with 10 bases between the two ends. CDR3 sequence (DNA): TGCAGCGCCAAGGGAGCGAACACTGAAGCTTTCTTT. It yields the protein CSAKGANTEAFF. Full variable domain (missing parts from reference TRBV29-1 and TRBJ1-1): SAVISQKPSRDICQRGTSLTIQCQVDSQVTMMFWYRQQPGQSLTLIATANQGSEATYESGFVIDKFPISRPNLTFSTLTVSNMSPEDSSIYLCSAKGANTEAFFGQGTRLTVV.

The chain uses TRBV5-5 and TRBJ2-2; no clear D gene. The V gene lost 7 bases and the J gene lost 6 bases, with 13 bases spanning the gap. The germline V gene encodes CDR1 SGHKS and CDR2 YYEKEE (reference sequence). The CDR3 loop spans 13 amino acids. CDR3 DNA sequence: TGTGCCAGCGCCCACGGTCGCGCCGGGGAGCTGTTTTTT. Protein: CASAHGRAGELFF.

V usage is TRBV28 and J usage is TRBJ1-1; D gene uncertain. The germline gives CDR1 MDHEN, CDR2 SYDVKM. This CDR3 region has 14 residues. V shed 5 bases and J shed 1 base, with 11 bases lying between them. The DNA for the CDR3 is TGTGCCAGCAGTCCACCCCCTAGGAACACTGAAGCTTTCTTT. Protein: CASSPPPRNTEAFF. The full variable domain, with the rest looked up from reference TRBV28 and TRBJ1-1, is DVKVTQSSRYLVKRTGEKVFLECVQDMDHENMFWYRQDPGLGLRLIYFSYDVKMKEKGDIPEGYSVSREKKERFSLILESASTNQTSMYLCASSPPPRNTEAFFGQGTRLTVV.

The chain uses TRBV23-1 and TRBJ1-4; D is perhaps TRBD1 (5 bases). TRBV23-1 is placed among ORFs of uncertain function. V was shortened by 2 bases and J by 4 bases, with 26 bases between the two germline ends. This CDR3 contains 20 residues. The CDR3 DNA reads as TGCGCCAGCAGTCAAAAAATCGGCCACTACCGACAGAAGAATAATGAAAAACTGTTTTTT. It is translated as CASSQKIGHYRQKNNEKLFF.

The rearrangement uses TRBV7-2 and TRBJ1-6; a possible D gene is TRBD1 (6 bases). V lost 2 bases and J lost 10, with 12 bases in between. This CDR3 is 14 amino acids long. CDR1 and CDR2 from the germline V gene are SGHTA and FQGNSA. The CDR3 sequence: CASSLNRAKSPLHF. The DNA for the CDR3 is TGTGCCAGCAGCTTAAACAGGGCAAAATCACCCCTCCACTTT.

The J gene is TRBJ1-2, the V gene TRBV27; 8 nucleotides match TRBD1. There are 15 residues in the CDR3. From germline, CDR1 is MNHEY and CDR2 SMNVEV (reference sequence). Trimming removed 7 bases from V and 0 bases from J; junction bases left unmatched: 7. The chain's CDR3 is CASTNGQGANYGYTF. The CDR3 nucleotides are TGTGCCAGCACCAACGGACAGGGAGCTAACTATGGCTACACCTTC.

V gene TRBV5-1 combines with J gene TRBJ1-5; TRBD1 might be the D (6 bases). The V end was cut by 5 bases, the J end by 4 bases, with 10 bases between. This CDR3 comprises 13 residues. CDR1 and CDR2 from the germline V gene are SGHRS and YFSETQ. CDR3 sequence reads: CASRSDRNQPQHF. In DNA form, the CDR3 reads TGCGCCAGCAGATCGGACAGAAATCAGCCCCAGCATTTT.